The T cell receptor beta chain described here comes from a study of cytomegalovirus exposure and HLA in healthy donors. Study in general: The early release's HLA-typed donors yielded 70 million to 85 million unique TCRs.

Both 60 Vbeta primers and 13 Jbeta primers went into the PCR. Repertoires were generated with immunoSEQ multiplex PCR, while TCRdb's copy carries only in-frame clones and drops some. This sample's table has about 70,000 clones. Worth noting for this clone: Its antigen is as yet unknown.

Study results and caveats: In a later analysis, CMV-associated beta chains were mostly HLA-associated, it appeared. Around 160 TCR beta chains were listed as cytomegalovirus-associated.

The V gene end was trimmed by 0 bases and the J gene end by 7 bases; junction bases not matched to a gene: 9. In germline, CDR1 is LNHNV, CDR2 YYDKDF (reference sequence). This CDR3 comprises 16 residues. The clonotype originates from a female donor in good health and CMV-seropositive. The chain links TRBV15 to TRBJ2-7, with 10 positions matching TRBD1. Sequenced input: PBMCs. The CDR3 here is CATSRDGDRGGVEQYF. Here the CDR3 DNA reads TGTGCCACCAGCAGAGATGGGGACAGGGGAGGGGTAGAGCAGTACTTC.